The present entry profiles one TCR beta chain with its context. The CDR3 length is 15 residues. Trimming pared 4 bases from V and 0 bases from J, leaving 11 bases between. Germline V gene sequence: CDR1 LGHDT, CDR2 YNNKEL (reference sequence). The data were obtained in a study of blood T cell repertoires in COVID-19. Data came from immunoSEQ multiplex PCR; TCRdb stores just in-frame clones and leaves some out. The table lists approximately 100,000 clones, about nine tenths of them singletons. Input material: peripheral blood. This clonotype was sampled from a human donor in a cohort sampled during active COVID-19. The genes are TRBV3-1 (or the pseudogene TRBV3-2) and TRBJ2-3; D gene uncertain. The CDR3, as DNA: TGTGCCAGCAGCCGAACTCTAGAAAGCACAGATACGCAGTATTTT. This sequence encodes CASSRTLESTDTQYF.